The 24 T cell receptor beta chains given below trace back to one sample, sequenced in a study of blood T cell repertoires in COVID-19 (dated by TCRdb to 2020 to 2021). Library preparation was by the immunoSEQ multiplex PCR assay. In TCRdb, the immuneACCESS table is reduced to in-frame sequences with V and J assigned. These tables do not hold every clone; where another copy was compared, an unresolved V gene accounts for under half, and the others remain unexplained. In this sample the table shows about 300,000 clones, 86% of which occur a single time. About 1.7% of the sample goes to the ten largest clones. The sample was peripheral blood. These receptors were collected from a woman aged 45 to 65 with acute or convalescent COVID-19.

The V and J genes are TRBV29-1 and TRBJ1-2, with 9 bases matching TRBD1. The ends lost 4 bases at V and 7 bases at J; junction bases unmatched: 7. This CDR3 has 13 residues. Germline V lookup: CDR1 SQVTM, CDR2 ANQGSEA. CDR3 region: CSVGGQGPGGYTF. CDR3 sequence (DNA): TGCAGCGTTGGGGGACAGGGTCCCGGTGGCTACACCTTC. Using reference TRBV29-1 and TRBJ1-2 for the parts outside the CDR3, the full variable domain is SAVISQKPSRDICQRGTSLTIQCQVDSQVTMMFWYRQQPGQSLTLIATANQGSEATYESGFVIDKFPISRPNLTFSTLTVSNMSPEDSSIYLCSVGGQGPGGYTFGSGTRLTVV.

V gene TRBV18 combines with J gene TRBJ1-5, with D possibly TRBD1 on 5 matching bases. Looked up from germline, CDR1 is KGHSH and CDR2 is LQKENI. V lost 5 bases, J lost 8 bases, and 16 bases lay in between. This CDR3 has 14 amino acids. In DNA, the CDR3 is TGTGCCAGCTCAGTTCGACAGAGTTTAGAGCCCCAGCATTTT. Its protein product is CASSVRQSLEPQHF.

The chain has TRBV28 and TRBJ1-5, with D hard to call. Trimming shortened V by 2 bases and J by 6 bases, and 8 bases separated the two germline ends. The CDR3 loop spans 13 amino acids. The germline V gene has CDR1 MDHEN and CDR2 SYDVKM. CDR3 residues: CASSLTQFQPQHF. The CDR3 region has the DNA TGTGCCAGCAGTTTAACCCAGTTTCAGCCCCAGCATTTT. Full variable domain (rest looked up from reference TRBV28 and TRBJ1-5): DVKVTQSSRYLVKRTGEKVFLECVQDMDHENMFWYRQDPGLGLRLIYFSYDVKMKEKGDIPEGYSVSREKKERFSLILESASTNQTSMYLCASSLTQFQPQHFGDGTRLSIL.

The rearrangement joins TRBV28 to TRBJ1-4, with D tentatively TRBD1 (6 bases). V lost 4 bases and J 8 bases, leaving 14 bases between the germline ends. Germline lookup yields CDR1 MDHEN and CDR2 SYDVKM. This CDR3 has 14 amino acids. The CDR3 here is CASSSSRGEEKLFF. CDR3 bases: TGTGCCAGCAGTTCAAGCAGGGGAGAGGAAAAACTGTTTTTT.

This clone was seen more than once but under ten times. The chain has TRBV29-1 and TRBJ1-1; D remains unclear. The CDR3 has 13 residues. The V gene lost 4 bases and the J gene lost 2 bases, with 11 bases spanning the gap. CDR1 and CDR2 from the germline V gene are SQVTM and ANQGSEA. This CDR3 is CSVASGYNTEAFF. In DNA, the CDR3 is TGCAGCGTTGCATCGGGGTACAACACTGAAGCTTTCTTT. Supplemented by reference TRBV29-1 and TRBJ1-1, the full variable domain reads SAVISQKPSRDICQRGTSLTIQCQVDSQVTMMFWYRQQPGQSLTLIATANQGSEATYESGFVIDKFPISRPNLTFSTLTVSNMSPEDSSIYLCSVASGYNTEAFFGQGTRLTVV.

V is TRBV11-1 and J is TRBJ2-7; D ambiguous. The CDR3 has 13 residues. The V gene's germline CDR1 is SGHAT and CDR2 FQDESV (reference sequence). V dropped 3 bases and J dropped 2 bases, with 8 bases sitting between them. CDR3 DNA: TGTGCCAGCAGCTTCGGCGGAACCTACGAGCAGTACTTC. It is translated as CASSFGGTYEQYF.

This clone was counted a single time. The chain links TRBV7-2 to TRBJ2-5; maybe TRBD2 (6 bases). CDR1 and CDR2 from the germline V gene are SGHTA and FQGNSA. The CDR3 loop spans 13 amino acids. V was clipped by 4 bases and J by 5 bases, with 11 bases between them. The CDR3 loop reads CASSSRDSETQYF. CDR3 coding DNA: TGTGCCAGCAGCTCCCGGGACTCGGAGACCCAGTACTTC.

This clone was found a few times. The chain uses TRBV27 and TRBJ2-5; 9 bases fit TRBD1. The junction had 11 bases not matched to a gene; V was cut back by 4 bases and J by 5 bases. This CDR3 spans 16 amino acids. The germline V gene has CDR1 MNHEY and CDR2 SMNVEV (reference sequence). The chain's CDR3 is CASSSILQGALETQYF. In nucleotides, the CDR3 is TGTGCCAGCAGTTCGATTCTACAGGGGGCCCTGGAGACCCAGTACTTC.

The chain is built from TRBV5-4 and TRBJ2-3; 9 positions match TRBD1. Germline values: CDR1 SGHNT, CDR2 YYREEE (reference sequence). The CDR3 loop spans 15 amino acids. J was trimmed by 7 bases and V by 3 bases; bases with no gene match: 9. CDR3 nucleotides: TGTGCCAGCAGCTACCGGGACAGGGCCGTTTATACGCAGTATTTT. Translated: CASSYRDRAVYTQYF.

The chain recombines TRBV6-2 or TRBV6-3 with TRBJ2-4, with a weak D call TRBD1 (6 bases). Trimming left V 6 bases short and J 5 bases short, with 14 bases between. Germline V gives CDR1 MNHEY, CDR2 SVGEGT. This CDR3 has 14 amino acids. The DNA of the CDR3 is TGTGCCAGCAGCAACAGGGTTGGGGAAAACATTCAGTACTTC. This translates into CASSNRVGENIQYF.

The chain carries TRBV4-3 and TRBJ1-5, with D possibly being TRBD1 (5 bases). Trimming shortened V by 4 bases and J by 4 bases, and 11 bases separated the two germline ends. The germline V gene encodes CDR1 LGHNA and CDR2 YSLEER. The length of the CDR3 is 14 residues. This CDR3 is CASSLQGSNQPQHF. The CDR3 DNA is TGCGCCAGCAGCCTCCAGGGTTCTAATCAGCCCCAGCATTTT.

The chain uses TRBV28 and TRBJ1-2; the match to TRBD1 covers 7 bases. Trimming at V came to 3 bases and at J to 4 bases, leaving 11 bases not matched to a gene. There are 16 residues in the CDR3. Looked up from germline, CDR1 is MDHEN and CDR2 is SYDVKM. The CDR3 spells CASSFGRTGDFYGYTF. In nucleotides, the CDR3 is TGTGCCAGCAGTTTTGGCCGGACAGGAGATTTCTATGGCTACACCTTC.

In the case of this clone: Other DNA sequences from this sample encode an identical CDR3 as well. The rearrangement uses TRBV30 and TRBJ1-3, with 9 nucleotides matching TRBD1. The CDR3 has 13 residues. Germline V CDR1 and CDR2: GTSNPN, SVGIG (reference sequence). The V gene end was trimmed by 3 bases and the J gene end by 4 bases; junction bases not matched to a gene: 1. The CDR3: CAWRQGAGNTIYF. CDR3 coding DNA: TGTGCCTGGAGACAGGGGGCAGGAAACACCATATATTTT. The variable domain in full, with the rest retrieved from reference TRBV30 and TRBJ1-3, is SQTIHQWPATLVQPVGSPLSLECTVEGTSNPNLYWYRQAAGRGLQLLFYSVGIGQISSEVPQNLSASRPQDRQFILSSKKLLLSDSGFYLCAWRQGAGNTIYFGEGSWLTVV.

This clone was picked up one time. The chain uses TRBV5-1 and TRBJ2-2, with 9 bases fitting TRBD1. This CDR3 is 15 amino acids long. J was trimmed by 1 base and V by 4 bases; bases with no gene match: 2. Germline loops: CDR1 SGHRS, CDR2 YFSETQ. Here the CDR3 reads CASSPGQGNTGELFF. The CDR3 DNA is TGCGCCAGCAGCCCGGGACAGGGGAACACCGGGGAGCTGTTTTTT.

This clone has just one count. The chain couples TRBV5-4 to TRBJ1-2; 9 nucleotides agree with TRBD1. The CDR3 length is 14 residues. Germline V CDR1 and CDR2: SGHNT, YYREEE (reference sequence). V dropped 5 bases and J dropped 2; count of bases not matched to a gene: 4. This CDR3 reads CASSRDRANYGYTF. CDR3 DNA sequence: TGTGCCAGCAGTCGGGACAGGGCAAACTATGGCTACACCTTC.

This chain links TRBV29-1 with TRBJ1-5; D might be TRBD1 (6 bases). Between the trimmed V and J ends, which lost 7 bases and 0 bases, there was a span of 13 bases. This CDR3 comprises 14 residues. The V gene's germline CDR1 is SQVTM and CDR2 ANQGSEA. In DNA form, the CDR3 reads TGCAGCGCTACAACAGGGCATAGCAATCAGCCCCAGCATTTT. It encodes CSATTGHSNQPQHF.

This chain links TRBV28 with TRBJ2-4, with 7 bases lining up with TRBD2. In germline, CDR1 is MDHEN, CDR2 SYDVKM. The ends lost 5 bases at V and 1 base at J; junction bases unmatched: 8. This CDR3 contains 16 residues. This CDR3 is CASSNGGGLAKNIQYF. In DNA, the CDR3 is TGTGCCAGCAGTAATGGGGGGGGATTGGCCAAAAACATTCAGTACTTC.

This sequence joins TRBV3-1 (or the pseudogene TRBV3-2) and TRBJ1-1; the D gene is possibly TRBD1 (5 bases). Germline values: CDR1 LGHDT, CDR2 YNNKEL (reference sequence). V gave up 0 bases and J gave up 1 base, with 12 bases separating them. The CDR3 covers 16 residues. CDR3 in amino acids: CASSQEGGVRNTEAFF. CDR3 nucleotides: TGTGCCAGCAGCCAAGAAGGAGGGGTTCGGAACACTGAAGCTTTCTTT.

The V and J genes are TRBV11-2 and TRBJ2-5, with 16 bases identical to TRBD2. The junction had 8 bases not matched to a gene; V was cut back by 10 bases and J by 3 bases. Germline-derived CDR1 and CDR2 are SGHAT and FQNNGV. This CDR3 comprises 16 residues. The CDR3 protein is CATSGLAGGRKETQYF. Written as DNA, the CDR3 is TGTGCCACCTCGGGACTAGCGGGAGGGAGGAAAGAGACCCAGTACTTC.

The chain employs TRBV9 and TRBJ1-1; 7 nucleotides agree with TRBD1. The trim removed 3 bases at V and 1 base at J, leaving 6 bases unmatched. This CDR3 region has 15 residues. Germline-derived CDR1 and CDR2 are SGDLS and YYNGEE. The CDR3 nucleotides are TGTGCCAGCAGCGAGGGGGGACAGAAGAACACTGAAGCTTTCTTT. Encoded protein: CASSEGGQKNTEAFF. Full variable domain (remainder filled in from reference TRBV9 and TRBJ1-1): DSGVTQTPKHLITATGQRVTLRCSPRSGDLSVYWYQQSLDQGLQFLIQYYNGEERAKGNILERFSAQQFPDLHSELNLSSLELGDSALYFCASSEGGQKNTEAFFGQGTRLTVV.

This chain uses TRBV19 with TRBJ2-7; tentatively, D is TRBD1 (5 bases). V was trimmed by 8 bases and J by 3 bases, leaving 11 bases between them. Germline V gene data show CDR1 as LNHDA and CDR2 as SQIVND (reference sequence). This CDR3 comprises 12 residues. The CDR3, as DNA: TGTGCCAGTGGTCAGGGTTTCTACGAGCAGTACTTC. Translated: CASGQGFYEQYF.

V and J are TRBV18 and TRBJ1-6; 7 bases agree with TRBD1. The CDR3 runs to 15 residues. Looked up from germline, CDR1 is KGHSH and CDR2 is LQKENI. After removal of 4 bases from V and 7 bases from J, the junction contained 7 bases not matched to a gene. CDR3: CASSQDRVGNSPLHF. Written as DNA, the CDR3 is TGTGCCAGCTCACAAGACAGGGTGGGCAATTCACCCCTCCACTTT.

This clone appeared a few times. The chain recombines TRBV30 with TRBJ2-7; a weak D match, TRBD2 (6 bases). V lost 2 bases and J 3 bases, leaving 11 bases between the germline ends. The CDR3 has 13 residues. Germline loops: CDR1 GTSNPN, CDR2 SVGIG (reference sequence). The CDR3 loop reads CAWSPRDFYEQYF. For the CDR3, the DNA is TGTGCCTGGAGTCCCCGGGACTTCTACGAGCAGTACTTC.

This rearrangement joins TRBV5-6 to TRBJ2-2, with a tentative D call TRBD2 (5 bases). CDR1 and CDR2 from the germline V gene are SGHDT and YYEEEE. V dropped 1 base and J dropped 0 bases, with 10 bases sitting between them. This CDR3 has 16 residues. The DNA for the CDR3 is TGTGCCAGCAGCTTGAGGCGGGCCTCGAACACCGGGGAGCTGTTTTTT. This codes for CASSLRRASNTGELFF.